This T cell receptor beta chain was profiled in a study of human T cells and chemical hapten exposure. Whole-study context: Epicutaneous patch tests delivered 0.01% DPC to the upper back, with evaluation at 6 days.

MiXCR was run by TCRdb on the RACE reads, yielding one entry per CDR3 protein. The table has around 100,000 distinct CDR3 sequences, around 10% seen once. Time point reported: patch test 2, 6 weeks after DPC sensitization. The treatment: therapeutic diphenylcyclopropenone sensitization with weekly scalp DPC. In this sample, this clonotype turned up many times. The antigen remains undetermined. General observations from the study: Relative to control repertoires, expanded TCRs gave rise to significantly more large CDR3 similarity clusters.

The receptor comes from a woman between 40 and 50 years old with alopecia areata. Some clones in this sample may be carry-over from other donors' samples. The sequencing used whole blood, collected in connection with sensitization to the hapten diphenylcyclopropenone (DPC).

DNA for the CDR3: TGTGCCAGCAGTGAAACGGGGGTAGCCCAAGAGACCCAGTACTTC. Encoded protein: CASSETGVAQETQYF. The V gene is TRBV2, the J gene TRBJ2-5; possible D gene TRBD2, 6 bases. Germline CDR1 and CDR2: SNHLY and FYNNEI. The CDR3 is made up of 15 amino acids. V was clipped by 2 bases and J by 1 base, with 11 bases between them.